The text below deals with one T cell receptor beta chain. The sample belongs to a study of blood T cell repertoires in COVID-19. The overall study: The United States, Italy and Spain supplied acute and convalescent COVID-19 samples.

As processed by the authors: It was from reference gene primer amplification that nucleated cell counts were estimated. Sequencing used immunoSEQ multiplex PCR; TCRdb keeps in-frame clones, though not all of them. The V and J calls and clone size are taken from that table; D and trimming were inferred from the DNA. Of 130,000 or so clones in the sample, approximately 74% were seen once. This CDR3 is 15 amino acids long. V lost 3 bases, J lost 8 bases, and 8 bases stayed unmatched. Germline V gene data show CDR1 as DFQATT and CDR2 as SNEGSKA (reference sequence). The chain links TRBV20-1 to TRBJ2-1; 12 bases agree with TRBD2. The sequence was collected from a woman aged 70-85 years with acute or convalescent COVID-19. Sequenced material: peripheral blood. The CDR3 region has the DNA TGCAGTGCTAGTGAGGCTAGCGGGGGGGCGGATGAGCAGTTCTTC. Its translation is CSASEASGGADEQFF.